This TCR beta chain comes out of a study of blood T cell repertoires in COVID-19. Study as a whole: COVID-19 samples from acute and convalescent phases originated in the United States, Italy and Spain.

Seattle patients were enrolled during active infection and followed longitudinally. Clones were read by immunoSEQ multiplex PCR, and TCRdb kept only the in-frame ones, dropping some. The repertoire holds about 370,000 clones, approximately 88% seen once, with around 2.8% in the top ten. The CDR3 covers 16 residues. Per the germline V gene, CDR1 is SGHVS and CDR2 is FQNEAQ. V trimming: 5 bases; J trimming: 4 bases; junction bases outside the gene matches: 13. Material for sequencing was peripheral blood. This receptor was identified in a woman aged 25 to 39 with COVID-19, enrolled during active disease. The chain links TRBV7-8 to TRBJ2-7; 8 nucleotides align to TRBD2. The CDR3, as DNA: TGTGCCAGCAGCGCCGGGGGGGCTAGCGGCGAGTACGAGCAGTACTTC. It encodes CASSAGGASGEYEQYF. The full variable domain, completed using reference TRBV7-8 and TRBJ2-7, is GAGVSQSPRYKVAKRGQDVALRCDPISGHVSLFWYQQALGQGPEFLTYFQNEAQLDKSGLPSDRFFAERPEGSVSTLKIQRTQQEDSAVYLCASSAGGASGEYEQYFGPGTRLTVT.